These 25 T cell receptor beta chains were sequenced from one sample in a study of tumor-infiltrating lymphocytes in primary liver carcinoma. Priming with a constant-region primer yielded TCR beta cDNA from around 0.45 ug total RNA. Library construction for TCR beta comprised three nested multiplex PCR rounds performed with slightly modified ARM-PCR. For around 11 cycles apiece, the opening two PCR rounds ran with TRBV1-TRBV30 forward primers and a C-beta reverse primer. Via MiXCR, TCRdb re-called the multiplex PCR reads, giving one row per CDR3 protein. The data show fewer than 350,000 distinct CDR3 sequences, with roughly 60% seen just once and approximately 9.4% held by the top ten. RNA was extracted from whole blood without cell sorting, alongside germline DNA. The specimen was peripheral blood. These receptors originate from a man aged 35-49 years with primary liver carcinoma and hepatitis B virus infection.

Note on this clonotype: A much larger clone lies one base from this, so it may be a read error. The chain couples TRBV4-1 to TRBJ1-3; the D gene is possibly TRBD1 (6 bases). This CDR3 is built from 17 residues. Germline V gives CDR1 MGHRA, CDR2 YSYEKL. Deletions cut 3 bases from V and 6 bases from J, with 21 bases between. The DNA for the CDR3 is TGCGCCAGCAGCCAGGGGGCCGGTCTTATAGCCGAAAACACCATATATTTT. Its protein product is CASSQGAGLIAENTIYF.

Note on this clonotype: A much more abundant neighbour one base away suggests this may be a read error. The chain recombines TRBV6-6 with TRBJ2-1; 9 bases line up with TRBD1. The CDR3 spans 18 residues. The germline CDR1 and CDR2 sequences are MNHNY and SVGAGI (reference sequence). CDR3 DNA sequence: TGTGTCAGCAGTTACACAGGGGGCACGGGCCGCCCCTACAATGAGCAGTTCTTC. Translating it yields CVSSYTGGTGRPYNEQFF.

About this clonotype: The CDR3 carries no conserved terminal phenylalanine or tryptophan, so it likely arises from a read error. The chain is built from TRBV7-9 and TRBJ1-4; 7 bases are a match to TRBD1. This CDR3 is 15 amino acids long. Germline V gene data show CDR1 as SEHNR and CDR2 as FQNEAQ (reference sequence). CDR3 sequence (DNA): TGTGCCAGCAGCTTCGGTCGGGACAGTAATGGAAAACTGTTTTCT. It yields the protein CASSFGRDSNGKLFS.

With respect to this clonotype: The junction departs from the called germline gene at one end, perhaps through a read error. The chain joins TRBV4-3 to TRBJ2-7; TRBD2 agrees at 11 bases. The CDR3 sequence is 15 residues long. Germline values: CDR1 LGHNA, CDR2 YSLEER. CDR3 bases: TGCGACAGCAGCCAAGTAACTAGCGGGAGCTACGAGCAGTACTTC. Its translation: CDSSQVTSGSYEQYF.

The rearrangement joins TRBV2 to TRBJ1-1, with D possibly matching TRBD1 (6 bases). Trimming cost V 2 bases and J 9 bases, with 10 bases left between them. Germline CDR1 SNHLY, CDR2 FYNNEI. The CDR3 covers 12 residues. CDR3: CASSERQGQAFF. CDR3 DNA: TGTGCCAGCAGTGAAAGGCAGGGGCAAGCTTTCTTT.

A note on this clonotype: This may be a read error, as it is one base from a much larger clone. The J gene is TRBJ2-5, the V gene TRBV29-1; 9 bases map to TRBD2. This CDR3 is 19 amino acids long. The V gene's germline CDR1 is SQVTM and CDR2 ANQGSEA. The CDR3 here is CSVAWPQGASGTSVETLYF. In DNA form, the CDR3 reads TGCAGCGTTGCTTGGCCTCAGGGAGCTAGCGGGACCTCGGTAGAGACCCTGTACTTC.

The rearrangement uses TRBV28 and TRBJ2-7; D is perhaps TRBD2 (5 bases). The V and J ends lost 8 bases and 3 bases respectively, with 11 bases between them. Germline V CDR1 and CDR2: MDHEN, SYDVKM. This CDR3 comprises 12 residues. The DNA for the CDR3 is TGTGCCAGCCAGGAGGCCCTCTACGAGCAGTACTTC. The encoded protein is CASQEALYEQYF.

Details on this clonotype: Being one base from a much bigger clone, this may be a read error. The rearrangement links TRBV6-5 to TRBJ2-1; 8 bases line up with TRBD2. The junction had 6 bases not matched to a gene; V was cut back by 4 bases and J by 4 bases. The CDR3 is made up of 15 amino acids. Germline CDR1 reads MNHEY; CDR2 reads SVGAGI. This chain's CDR3 is CASSCPSGGYNEQFF. As DNA, the CDR3 is TGTGCCAGCAGTTGTCCGAGCGGGGGATACAATGAGCAGTTCTTC.

Notes on this clonotype: One end of the junction fails to match germline, which may point to a read error. This chain links TRBV11-1 with TRBJ2-3; tentative D call: TRBD2 (5 bases). Germline CDR1 reads SGHAT; CDR2 reads FQDESV (reference sequence). The CDR3 has 13 amino acids. The CDR3 spells CASGPRTRDTQYF. The CDR3 DNA reads TGCGCCAGCGGCCCCCGGACTCGAGATACGCAGTATTTT. Full variable domain (rest looked up from reference TRBV11-1 and TRBJ2-3): EAEVAQSPRYKITEKSQAVAFWCDPISGHATLYWYRQILGQGPELLVQFQDESVVDDSQLPKDRFSAERLKGVDSTLKIQPAELGDSAMYLCASGPRTRDTQYFGPGTRLTVL.

A note on this clonotype: A much bigger clone sits one base away, suggesting this may be a read error. V usage is TRBV6-6 and J usage is TRBJ2-3; 10 positions agree with TRBD1. Trimming removed 6 bases from V and 5 bases from J; junction bases left unmatched: 5. There are 14 residues in the CDR3. Germline CDR1 reads MNHNY; CDR2 reads SVGAGI (reference sequence). CDR3 protein: CASRRDRGVDTQYF. The CDR3 nucleotides are TGTGCCAGCAGACGGGACAGGGGAGTAGATACGCAGTATTTT.

CDR3 residues: CASTDGGEEFF. Here the CDR3 DNA reads TGTGCCAGCACCGATGGAGGAGAGGAGTTCTTC. The chain carries TRBV6-2 or TRBV6-3 and TRBJ2-1; D is possibly TRBD2 (5 bases). Germline V CDR1 and CDR2: MNHEY, SVGEGT. The CDR3 is 11 amino acids. Trimming removed 7 bases at V and 14 bases at J, with 15 bases between.

This chain links TRBV5-1 with TRBJ2-3, with a tentative D call TRBD2 (7 bases). Germline lookup yields CDR1 SGHRS and CDR2 YFSETQ. The CDR3 consists of 14 residues. V lost 6 bases to trimming and J lost 2 bases, with 13 bases between them. The CDR3 sequence: CASTRGAITDTQYF. CDR3 DNA: TGCGCCAGCACCCGGGGGGCGATCACAGATACGCAGTATTTT.

A word on this clonotype: Just one base apart from a much larger clone, this may be a read error. The V gene is TRBV12-3 or TRBV12-4, the J gene TRBJ2-2; no reliable D call. Trimming took 7 bases from V and 6 from J, leaving 6 bases between them. This CDR3 comprises 11 residues. CDR3: CASTFAGELFF. DNA for the CDR3: TGTGCCAGCACTTTTGCCGGGGAGCTGTTTTTT.

A remark on this clonotype: One base away lies a much larger clone, so this may be a sequencing read error. V usage is TRBV4-2 and J usage is TRBJ2-2, with 11 bases matching TRBD2. This CDR3 comprises 18 residues. V was clipped by 1 base and J by 6 bases; unmatched bases: 10. Germline assignment: CDR1 LGHNA and CDR2 YNFKEQ. CDR3 DNA: TGTGCCAGCAGCCAAGGAGCGGGACTAGCGGTAAACTCCGGGGAGCTGTTTTTT. It encodes CASSQGAGLAVNSGELFF.

On this clonotype itself: Germline and junction disagree at one end, which may indicate a read error. The V gene is TRBV11-3, the J gene TRBJ2-3; D might be TRBD2 (7 bases). This CDR3 region has 13 residues. The germline V gene has CDR1 SGHNT and CDR2 YENEEA. The CDR3 coding sequence is TGTGCCAGCAGAGGGGGGGTCACAGATACGCAGTATTTC. Translating gives CASRGGVTDTQYF. Based on the CDR3 plus reference TRBV11-3 and TRBJ2-3, the full variable domain is EAGVVQSPRYKIIEKKQPVAFWCNPISGHNTLYWYLQNLGQGPELLIRYENEEAVDDSQLPKDRFSAERLKGVDSTLKIQPAELGDSAVYLCASRGGVTDTQYFGPGTRLTVL.

In the case of this clonotype: The CDR3 does not close with the conserved phenylalanine or tryptophan, likely indicating a read error. The genes are TRBV5-1 and TRBJ1-1, with D possibly TRBD1 on 5 matching bases. This CDR3 has 13 amino acids. Germline V lookup: CDR1 SGHRS, CDR2 YFSETQ. Trimming shortened V by 6 bases and J by 2 bases, and 11 bases separated the two germline ends. The CDR3 DNA sequence: TGCGCCAGCAAACGCGGGACCAACACTGAAGCTTTCTAT. Amino acids: CASKRGTNTEAFY.

This clonotype was counted ten times or more. The rearrangement uses TRBV6-1 and TRBJ2-7; 9 nucleotides align to TRBD2. Germline V gene sequence: CDR1 MNHNS, CDR2 SASEGT. The V segment lost 5 bases and the J segment 2 bases; nucleotides outside the gene matches: 10. CDR3 size: 16 residues. Here the CDR3 reads CASSTPIAGATYEQYF. Written as DNA, the CDR3 is TGTGCCAGCAGTACCCCTATAGCGGGAGCTACCTACGAGCAGTACTTC.

About this clonotype itself: One end of the junction is discordant with germline, which a read error may explain. The chain has TRBV7-8 and TRBJ1-4; 11 bases align to TRBD1. Per the germline V gene, CDR1 is SGHVS and CDR2 is FQNEAQ. The length of the CDR3 is 15 residues. The CDR3 is CDSSPGTGGNEKLFF. The CDR3 region has the DNA TGTGACAGCAGCCCAGGGACAGGGGGTAATGAAAAACTGTTTTTT.

Concerning this clonotype: A much more abundant neighbour one base away suggests this may be a read error. This sequence joins TRBV5-1 and TRBJ2-5, with unresolved D. Germline V gene lookup returns CDR1 SGHRS and CDR2 YFSETQ. This CDR3 spans 13 amino acids. Between the trimmed V and J ends, which lost 0 bases and 5 bases, there was a span of 8 bases. DNA for the CDR3: TGCGCCAGCAGCTTGGAAGGAGACGAGACCCAGTACTTC. Protein: CASSLEGDETQYF.

Regarding this clonotype: It may be a read error: a sequence one base away is much more abundant. The chain recombines TRBV10-3 with TRBJ2-1; D might be TRBD1 (5 bases). Trimming took 2 bases from V and 8 from J, leaving 13 bases between them. The CDR3 contains 14 residues. CDR1 is ENHRY and CDR2 is SYGVKD in the germline V gene. CDR3 sequence: CAISETGRSDEQFF. The CDR3 nucleotides read TGTGCCATCAGTGAGACAGGCAGGAGCGATGAGCAGTTCTTC.

This chain links TRBV11-3 with TRBJ2-1; maybe TRBD1 (6 bases). The CDR3 spans 13 residues. The germline gives CDR1 SGHNT, CDR2 YENEEA. The CDR3 DNA follows: TGTGTGAGCAGTTCCCAGGGGTCCTATGAGCAGTTCTTC. It codes for CVSSSQGSYEQFF.

This clonotype was counted a few times. This chain connects TRBV14 to TRBJ2-1; possibly TRBD2 for D (8 bases). CDR3 length: 17 residues. CDR1 and CDR2 from the germline V gene are SGHDN and FVKESK. V lost 4 bases and J 7 bases, leaving 23 bases between the germline ends. The CDR3 spells CASSPFRGTRAWNEQFF. Here the CDR3 DNA reads TGTGCCAGCAGCCCCTTCAGGGGGACTAGGGCGTGGAATGAGCAGTTCTTC.

Comments on this clonotype: A much larger clone is a single base away; this may be a read error. In DNA form, the CDR3 reads TGTGCCAGCAGGAGGGTGAACTCCTACGAGCAGTACTTC. Translation: CASRRVNSYEQYF. The V gene is TRBV6-5, the J gene TRBJ2-7; D perhaps matches TRBD2 (5 bases). This CDR3 comprises 13 residues. The V end was cut by 6 bases, the J end by 0 bases, with 9 bases between. Germline CDR1 is MNHEY and CDR2 is SVGAGI.

This clonotype appeared a single time. One end of the junction varies from germline; a read error may be responsible. This rearrangement joins TRBV5-4 to TRBJ1-6; no clear D gene. Germline values: CDR1 SGHNT, CDR2 YYREEE (reference sequence). The CDR3 spans 12 residues. This CDR3 is CANSLDNSPLHF. The CDR3 nucleotides read TGTGCCAACAGCTTGGATAATTCACCCCTCCACTTT.

Note on this clonotype: It may be a read error: a sequence one base away is much more abundant. The rearrangement uses TRBV10-3 and TRBJ1-4, with TRBD1 identical over 9 bases. This CDR3 has 15 residues. CDR1 and CDR2 (germline): ENHRY, SYGVKD. In nucleotides, the CDR3 is TGTGCCGTCAGTTGGACAGGGGAGGATCGAGAAAAACTGTTTTTT. Translated, it gives CAVSWTGEDREKLFF.